This T cell receptor (beta chain) was found in a study of T cell clones after liver transplantation (dated by TCRdb to the late 2010s). Context from the whole study: Samples were obtained from ITN030ST, a randomized trial in which withdrawal of immunosuppression was attempted within 2 years of liver transplantation. Donor-reactive T cell clones were identified by TCRbeta sequencing after a pre-transplant mixed lymphocyte reaction and then tracked in post-transplant blood. Third party-reactive TCRbeta sequences from pre-transplant MLRs were also identified as an antigen-independent comparator for donor-reactive sequences. Three of the eight recipients were HCV-positive; the others were transplanted for non-autoimmune, non-viral indications. The subjects received no induction therapy and were kept on standard immunosuppression until randomization at 12-24 months post-transplant. Tolerance was defined as complete immunosuppression withdrawal for at least one year with no rise in liver enzymes beyond twice the upper limit of normal. Blood samples were collected pre-transplant, then pre-randomization ahead of withdrawal, and finally post-randomization once withdrawal had either been completed or failed. A cohort of 8 liver transplant recipients was studied, of whom 3 were classified as tolerant and 5 as non-tolerant. Study-wide conclusions, independent of this receptor: A greater decline was seen for donor-reactive sequences than for third party-reactive sequences, suggesting partial antigen-specific deletion unrelated to withdrawal success. In two subjects, low numbers of available donor cells limited the measurable donor-reactive repertoire. A significant post-transplant decrease in circulating donor-reactive CD4 TCRbeta sequences was observed in most of the 8 subjects, irrespective of tolerance or HCV status. Because no allograft tissue specimens were available, donor-reactive T cells may have migrated into the graft instead of being deleted. The conclusions were considered preliminary, being limited by small, heterogeneous patient numbers and non-standardized post-transplant time points. Once repertoire turnover was taken into account, donor-reactive detection showed a significant reduction for CD4 in 7 of 8 subjects and for CD8 in 8 of 8.

Points on this clone: No antigen is known for it. Nothing much larger sits one base from this clone, and base qualities are not available.

Using immunoSEQ, frozen genomic DNA was subjected to high-throughput TCRbeta CDR3 sequencing, a process that included PCR amplification, mapping, bias correction and internal controls. The original pipeline was this. Productive rearrangements were retained, and unique TCRbeta sequences were defined by the CDR3 nucleotide sequence together with the V and J gene. A sequence counted as donor-reactive only if the sequence showed at least 5-fold expansion in CFSE-low cells compared with unstimulated pre-transplant cells and had a frequency of at least 0.01%. To ensure at least 90% detection power, minimum frequency thresholds were set for each subject based on that subject's lowest-template unstimulated sample. Jensen-Shannon divergence between the top 1000 TCRbeta sequences post- versus pre-transplant served as the measure of repertoire turnover. Changes in detection of donor-reactive sequences were assessed with two-sided Fisher's exact tests. The clones in this table, taken by TCRdb from immuneACCESS, are in-frame only. Not every clone is retained; where verified, under half of the shortfall comes from an unresolved V gene, and the cause of the rest is unknown. V, J and clone size were drawn from that table, and D and trimming were deduced from the DNA. The sample includes over 45,000 clones, with 70% to 75% observed a single time. Of the sample, 9.5% to 10% falls within the top ten clones.

Unstimulated PBMCs, after thawing, were stained for CD3, CD4 and CD8 and then FACS-sorted into CD3+CD4+ and CD3+CD8+ populations. Randomization to immunosuppression withdrawal applied to every one of the 8 studied subjects. The Qiagen DNeasy Blood and Tissue Kit was used for isolation of genomic DNA. The CDR3, cysteine through phenylalanine, is 16 amino acids long. The retained sequence is limited to the CDR3, 48 bases, with the frame set at the first base. Sequences SGDLS (CDR1) and YYNGEE (CDR2) are obtained from the germline V gene. Deletion took 1 base off V and 1 base off J, with a span of 14 bases between the germline ends.

This TCR was recovered from a human patient who received a liver transplant. Post transplant, some T cells may arise from the graft donor. Source: CD4+ T cells from blood, taken 54 months after liver transplant. The V and J genes are TRBV9 and TRBJ2-5; TRBD2 is a possible D gene, resting on 6 matching bases. The CDR3 sequence is CASSVLGGGPQETQYF. The DNA sequence reads TGTGCCAGCAGCGTATTGGGGGGAGGACCCCAAGAGACCCAGTACTTC. With all but the CDR3 taken from the reference TRBV9 and TRBJ2-5 genes, the full variable domain is: DSGVTQTPKHLITATGQRVTLRCSPRSGDLSVYWYQQSLDQGLQFLIQYYNGEERAKGNILERFSAQQFPDLHSELNLSSLELGDSALYFCASSVLGGGPQETQYFGPGTRLLVL.